The 13 T cell receptor beta chains listed next were all sequenced from one sample in a study of T cell responses to AZD1222 COVID-19 vaccine (dated by TCRdb to about 2021). Libraries came from the immunoSEQ multiplex PCR assay. The table was pulled from immuneACCESS by TCRdb, which kept in-frame rearrangements only. Such tables lose some clones; where checked, under half of the loss comes from unresolved V genes, and the rest has no known cause. This sample holds about 120,000 clones; around 93% were observed only once. The ten most abundant clones make up about 5% of the sample. The meaning of the sample's time point label: about 28 days (+/-7) after the second vaccine dose. Sample: peripheral blood, taken 28 days after the second AZD1222 dose. The receptors were sampled from an adult who received the AZD1222 COVID-19 vaccine.

The rearrangement uses TRBV7-3 and TRBJ2-1; 12 nucleotides agree with TRBD1. The CDR3 is 14 residues long. The J segment lost 7 bases and the V segment lost 5 bases, leaving 3 bases of the junction unmatched. Per germline, CDR1 SGHTA and CDR2 FQGTGA. CDR3 in amino acids: CASSRDRGRNEQFF. In DNA, the CDR3 is TGTGCCAGCAGCCGGGACAGGGGGCGAAATGAGCAGTTCTTC.

The chain joins TRBV6-5 to TRBJ2-7; 9 bases map to TRBD1. The V gene end was trimmed by 8 bases and the J gene end by 5 bases; junction bases not matched to a gene: 10. The CDR3 is 14 amino acids. CDR1 MNHEY and CDR2 SVGAGI come from the germline V gene. CDR3 sequence: CASRGTGNIHEQYF. CDR3 DNA: TGTGCCAGCCGAGGGACAGGGAATATACACGAGCAGTACTTC.

The V gene is TRBV4-3, the J gene TRBJ2-3; TRBD2 matches 9 bases. The CDR3 contains 18 residues. CDR1 LGHNA and CDR2 YSLEER come from the germline V gene. The V and J ends lost 0 bases and 7 bases, in that order; junction bases with no gene match: 14. The CDR3 nucleotides read TGCGCCAGCAGCCAAGATACTGGGGTAGCGGGAGCCGCGAATACGCAGTATTTT. It specifies CASSQDTGVAGAANTQYF.

This clone was picked up many times. V and J are TRBV19 and TRBJ2-1; D is tentatively TRBD1 or TRBD2 (5 bases each). The CDR3 is 13 residues long. CDR1 is LNHDA, CDR2 SQIVND, per germline (reference sequence). V was cut by 7 bases and J by 8 bases, with 15 bases left in between. In DNA, the CDR3 is TGTGCCAGTACCCCAGGGAGCGGCGATGAGCAGTTCTTC. Protein sequence: CASTPGSGDEQFF. Variable domain in full (rest from reference TRBV19 and TRBJ2-1): DGGITQSPKYLFRKEGQNVTLSCEQNLNHDAMYWYRQDPGQGLRLIYYSQIVNDFQKGDIAEGYSVSREKKESFPLTVTSAQKNPTAFYLCASTPGSGDEQFFGPGTRLTVL.

The chain links TRBV7-2 to TRBJ2-7; D might be TRBD1 or TRBD2, each matching 5 bases. The germline V gene has CDR1 SGHTA and CDR2 FQGNSA. V gave up 0 bases and J gave up 0 bases, with 9 bases separating them. The CDR3 has 15 amino acids. CDR3 sequence: CASSLAWGSSYEQYF. As DNA, the CDR3 is TGTGCCAGCAGCTTAGCGTGGGGGAGCTCCTACGAGCAGTACTTC.

The genes are TRBV19 and TRBJ2-7, with D possibly being TRBD1 (6 bases). The germline gives CDR1 LNHDA, CDR2 SQIVND (reference sequence). V lost 2 bases to trimming and J lost 0 bases, with 11 bases between them. This CDR3 has 15 residues. The CDR3 loop reads CASSIQGSGSYEQYF. CDR3 nucleotide sequence: TGTGCCAGTAGTATACAGGGGTCAGGCTCCTACGAGCAGTACTTC.

J is TRBJ1-2 and V is TRBV20-1; the D gene is possibly TRBD1 (5 bases). The CDR3 spans 15 residues. V gave up 3 bases and J gave up 5 bases, with 19 bases separating them. Germline assignment: CDR1 DFQATT and CDR2 SNEGSKA (reference sequence). This CDR3 is CSASDPSRQGYGYTF. The CDR3 nucleotides are TGCAGTGCTAGTGATCCGTCACGGCAGGGATATGGCTACACCTTC.

This chain joins TRBV7-2 and TRBJ1-2, with 8 bases matching TRBD1. CDR3 length equals 14 residues. CDR1 and CDR2 from the germline V gene are SGHTA and FQGNSA. After removal of 8 bases from V and 7 bases from J, the junction contained 12 bases not matched to a gene. Here the CDR3 DNA reads TGTGCCAGCTCTCCGGACAGGGTCTTTCTTGGCTACACCTTC. Its protein product is CASSPDRVFLGYTF. Complete variable domain (other parts from reference TRBV7-2 and TRBJ1-2): GAGVSQSPSNKVTEKGKDVELRCDPISGHTALYWYRQSLGQGLEFLIYFQGNSAPDKSGLPSDRFSAERTGGSVSTLTIQRTQQEDSAVYLCASSPDRVFLGYTFGSGTRLTVV.

V is TRBV19 and J is TRBJ2-7, with TRBD1 matching over 9 bases. The CDR3 loop spans 15 amino acids. Germline CDR1 and CDR2: LNHDA and SQIVND (reference sequence). With 4 bases clipped from V and 6 bases from J, the junction kept 10 bases outside the gene matches. CDR3 sequence: CASSTGQGIRGEQYF. The CDR3 bases are TGTGCCAGTAGTACGGGACAGGGTATTAGAGGCGAGCAGTACTTC.

The V gene is TRBV5-1, the J gene TRBJ1-4; D unresolved. Trimming stripped 0 bases from V and 0 bases from J, with 6 bases between. Germline loops: CDR1 SGHRS, CDR2 YFSETQ. This CDR3 is built from 15 residues. CDR3 amino acids: CASSLGAATNEKLFF. The CDR3 nucleotides read TGCGCCAGCAGCTTGGGTGCGGCAACTAATGAAAAACTGTTTTTT.

J is TRBJ1-1 and V is TRBV7-2; 7 bases align to TRBD1. This CDR3 comprises 14 residues. J was trimmed by 5 bases and V by 5 bases; bases with no gene match: 8. Germline loops: CDR1 SGHTA, CDR2 FQGNSA. This CDR3 reads CASSGGTVTTEAFF. The CDR3 DNA reads TGTGCCAGCAGCGGTGGGACAGTTACGACTGAAGCTTTCTTT.

The chain combines TRBV5-1 with TRBJ2-3; 14 positions match TRBD2. The CDR3 spans 17 residues. Germline V gives CDR1 SGHRS, CDR2 YFSETQ. Trimming at V came to 4 bases and at J to 0 bases, leaving 4 bases not matched to a gene. CDR3 sequence (DNA): TGCGCCAGCAGCCGGACTAGCGGGAGGACTAGCACAGATACGCAGTATTTT. This sequence encodes CASSRTSGRTSTDTQYF. Complete variable domain (other parts from reference TRBV5-1 and TRBJ2-3): KAGVTQTPRYLIKTRGQQVTLSCSPISGHRSVSWYQQTPGQGLQFLFEYFSETQRNKGNFPGRFSGRQFSNSRSEMNVSTLELGDSALYLCASSRTSGRTSTDTQYFGPGTRLTVL.

The genes are TRBV27 and TRBJ2-3; 9 bases match TRBD2. Germline values: CDR1 MNHEY, CDR2 SMNVEV (reference sequence). The CDR3 sequence is 16 residues long. V was pared by 4 bases and J by 4 bases, with 9 bases of the junction left unmatched. CDR3 region: CASSYIAGAAADTQYF. DNA for the CDR3: TGTGCCAGCAGTTATATAGCGGGAGCAGCCGCAGATACGCAGTATTTT.